This TCR beta chain was sequenced in a study of blood T cell repertoires in COVID-19. Study background: Acute-phase and convalescent COVID-19 samples originated in the United States, Italy and Spain.

The authors' processing: Reference gene primer amplification gave estimated nucleated cell counts. Assay used: immunoSEQ multiplex PCR; TCRdb lists only in-frame clones, some missing. The D gene and trimming were derived from the DNA, and the V and J assignments and clone size from that table. The data show about 250,000 clones, with around 87% seen just once and 6% to 7% held by the top ten. Germline loops: CDR1 KGHSH, CDR2 LQKENI. The length of the CDR3 is 13 residues. V was pared by 6 bases and J by 1 base, with 8 bases between. Living in about two dozen US areas, the participants were between 18 and 89 years of age.

Specimen: PBMCs or T cells enriched from blood (not recorded which). This clonotype originated in a woman in her thirties with acute COVID-19. The chain employs TRBV18 and TRBJ2-3; weak D call: TRBD2 (5 bases). CDR3 sequence (DNA): TGTGCCAGCTCCGAGGGAGGCACAGATACGCAGTATTTT. Translating it yields CASSEGGTDTQYF.